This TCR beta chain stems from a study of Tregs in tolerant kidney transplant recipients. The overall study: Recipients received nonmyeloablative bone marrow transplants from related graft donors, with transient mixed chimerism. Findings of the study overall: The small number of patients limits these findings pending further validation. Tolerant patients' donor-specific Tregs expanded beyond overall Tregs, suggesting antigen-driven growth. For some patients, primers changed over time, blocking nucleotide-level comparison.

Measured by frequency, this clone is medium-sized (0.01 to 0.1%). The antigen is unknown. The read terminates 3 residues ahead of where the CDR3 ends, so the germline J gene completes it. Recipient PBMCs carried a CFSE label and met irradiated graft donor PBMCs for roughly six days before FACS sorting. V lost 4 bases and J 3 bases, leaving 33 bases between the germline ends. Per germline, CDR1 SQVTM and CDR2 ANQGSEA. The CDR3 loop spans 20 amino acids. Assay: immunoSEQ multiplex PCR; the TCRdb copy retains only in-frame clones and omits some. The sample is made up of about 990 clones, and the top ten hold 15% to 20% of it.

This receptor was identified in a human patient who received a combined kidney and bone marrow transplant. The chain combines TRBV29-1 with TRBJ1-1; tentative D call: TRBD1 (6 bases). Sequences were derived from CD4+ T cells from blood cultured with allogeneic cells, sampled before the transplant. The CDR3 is CSVGRRGWDMGLPRDTEAFF. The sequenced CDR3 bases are TGCAGCGTTGGTCGAAGGGGGTGGGATATGGGCCTCCCGAGGGACACTGAA.